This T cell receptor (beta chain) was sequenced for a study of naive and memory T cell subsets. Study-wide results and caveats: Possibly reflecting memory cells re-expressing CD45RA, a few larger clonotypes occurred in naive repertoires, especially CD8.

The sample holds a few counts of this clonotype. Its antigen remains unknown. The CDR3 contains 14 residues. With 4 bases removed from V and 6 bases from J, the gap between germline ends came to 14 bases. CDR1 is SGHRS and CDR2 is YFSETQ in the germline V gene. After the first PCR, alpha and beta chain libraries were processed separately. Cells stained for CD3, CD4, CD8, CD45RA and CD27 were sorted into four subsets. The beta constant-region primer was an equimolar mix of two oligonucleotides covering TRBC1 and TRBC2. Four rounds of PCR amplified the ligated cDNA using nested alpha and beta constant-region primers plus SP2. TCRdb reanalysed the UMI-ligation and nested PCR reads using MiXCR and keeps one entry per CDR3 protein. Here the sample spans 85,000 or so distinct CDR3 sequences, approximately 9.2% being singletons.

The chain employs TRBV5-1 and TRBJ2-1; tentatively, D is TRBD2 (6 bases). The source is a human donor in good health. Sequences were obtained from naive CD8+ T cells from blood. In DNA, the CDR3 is TGCGCCAGCAGCCCCCGTTTTAGCGGCAATGAGCAGTTCTTC. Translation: CASSPRFSGNEQFF.